This T cell receptor (beta chain) was captured in a study of T-cell reconstitution after alpha-beta-depleted transplantation in children. Whole-study findings and limits: One year after transplant, T-cell counts and diversity came mostly from newly produced T cells.

Trimming left V 4 bases short and J 0 bases short, with 13 bases between. Germline V gene data show CDR1 as SGHVS and CDR2 as FQNEAQ. The CDR3 has 17 residues. The authors prepared the TCRbeta library with unique molecular identifiers. TCRdb re-called the PCR reads through MiXCR, storing one row per CDR3 protein. The table has roughly 82,000 distinct CDR3 sequences, roughly an eighth seen once. To note about this clonotype: Its antigen remains unknown.

The chain carries TRBV7-8 and TRBJ2-6, with D possibly TRBD1 on 6 matching bases. The material sequenced was PBMCs, mostly from graft donor cells, taken 180 days after TCRalphabeta/CD19-depleted stem cell transplant. The source is a male patient between 2 and 15 years old who had a stem cell transplant for acute lymphoblastic leukemia, so the T cells may come from the graft donor. The CDR3 DNA is TGTGCCAGCAGCTACGGGACACGGATCTCTGGGGCCAACGTCCTGACTTTC. Its protein product is CASSYGTRISGANVLTF. Using reference TRBV7-8 and TRBJ2-6 for the parts outside the CDR3, the full variable domain is GAGVSQSPRYKVAKRGQDVALRCDPISGHVSLFWYQQALGQGPEFLTYFQNEAQLDKSGLPSDRFFAERPEGSVSTLKIQRTQQEDSAVYLCASSYGTRISGANVLTFGAGSRLTVL.